The T cell receptor beta chain described here comes from a study of CD8 T cells in ankylosing spondylitis. TCRdb recomputed calls from the 5' RACE reads with MiXCR, one row per CDR3 protein. In the table there are under 300,000 distinct CDR3 sequences, 18% of which are singletons. This clonotype was seen many times. This CDR3 is 14 amino acids long. Germline V gene data show CDR1 as SEHNR and CDR2 as FQNEAQ (reference sequence). Trimming stripped 6 bases from V and 4 bases from J, with 14 bases between. Sequenced: blood, either unsorted or a sorted T cell fraction (not recorded which). The source of this sequence is a male donor with ankylosing spondylitis or in good health (not recorded which). The chain couples TRBV7-9 to TRBJ2-3; D perhaps matches TRBD1 (6 bases). The CDR3 reads CASRSVWGPDTQYF. CDR3 sequence (DNA): TGTGCCAGCAGGTCGGTCTGGGGGCCAGATACGCAGTATTTT.